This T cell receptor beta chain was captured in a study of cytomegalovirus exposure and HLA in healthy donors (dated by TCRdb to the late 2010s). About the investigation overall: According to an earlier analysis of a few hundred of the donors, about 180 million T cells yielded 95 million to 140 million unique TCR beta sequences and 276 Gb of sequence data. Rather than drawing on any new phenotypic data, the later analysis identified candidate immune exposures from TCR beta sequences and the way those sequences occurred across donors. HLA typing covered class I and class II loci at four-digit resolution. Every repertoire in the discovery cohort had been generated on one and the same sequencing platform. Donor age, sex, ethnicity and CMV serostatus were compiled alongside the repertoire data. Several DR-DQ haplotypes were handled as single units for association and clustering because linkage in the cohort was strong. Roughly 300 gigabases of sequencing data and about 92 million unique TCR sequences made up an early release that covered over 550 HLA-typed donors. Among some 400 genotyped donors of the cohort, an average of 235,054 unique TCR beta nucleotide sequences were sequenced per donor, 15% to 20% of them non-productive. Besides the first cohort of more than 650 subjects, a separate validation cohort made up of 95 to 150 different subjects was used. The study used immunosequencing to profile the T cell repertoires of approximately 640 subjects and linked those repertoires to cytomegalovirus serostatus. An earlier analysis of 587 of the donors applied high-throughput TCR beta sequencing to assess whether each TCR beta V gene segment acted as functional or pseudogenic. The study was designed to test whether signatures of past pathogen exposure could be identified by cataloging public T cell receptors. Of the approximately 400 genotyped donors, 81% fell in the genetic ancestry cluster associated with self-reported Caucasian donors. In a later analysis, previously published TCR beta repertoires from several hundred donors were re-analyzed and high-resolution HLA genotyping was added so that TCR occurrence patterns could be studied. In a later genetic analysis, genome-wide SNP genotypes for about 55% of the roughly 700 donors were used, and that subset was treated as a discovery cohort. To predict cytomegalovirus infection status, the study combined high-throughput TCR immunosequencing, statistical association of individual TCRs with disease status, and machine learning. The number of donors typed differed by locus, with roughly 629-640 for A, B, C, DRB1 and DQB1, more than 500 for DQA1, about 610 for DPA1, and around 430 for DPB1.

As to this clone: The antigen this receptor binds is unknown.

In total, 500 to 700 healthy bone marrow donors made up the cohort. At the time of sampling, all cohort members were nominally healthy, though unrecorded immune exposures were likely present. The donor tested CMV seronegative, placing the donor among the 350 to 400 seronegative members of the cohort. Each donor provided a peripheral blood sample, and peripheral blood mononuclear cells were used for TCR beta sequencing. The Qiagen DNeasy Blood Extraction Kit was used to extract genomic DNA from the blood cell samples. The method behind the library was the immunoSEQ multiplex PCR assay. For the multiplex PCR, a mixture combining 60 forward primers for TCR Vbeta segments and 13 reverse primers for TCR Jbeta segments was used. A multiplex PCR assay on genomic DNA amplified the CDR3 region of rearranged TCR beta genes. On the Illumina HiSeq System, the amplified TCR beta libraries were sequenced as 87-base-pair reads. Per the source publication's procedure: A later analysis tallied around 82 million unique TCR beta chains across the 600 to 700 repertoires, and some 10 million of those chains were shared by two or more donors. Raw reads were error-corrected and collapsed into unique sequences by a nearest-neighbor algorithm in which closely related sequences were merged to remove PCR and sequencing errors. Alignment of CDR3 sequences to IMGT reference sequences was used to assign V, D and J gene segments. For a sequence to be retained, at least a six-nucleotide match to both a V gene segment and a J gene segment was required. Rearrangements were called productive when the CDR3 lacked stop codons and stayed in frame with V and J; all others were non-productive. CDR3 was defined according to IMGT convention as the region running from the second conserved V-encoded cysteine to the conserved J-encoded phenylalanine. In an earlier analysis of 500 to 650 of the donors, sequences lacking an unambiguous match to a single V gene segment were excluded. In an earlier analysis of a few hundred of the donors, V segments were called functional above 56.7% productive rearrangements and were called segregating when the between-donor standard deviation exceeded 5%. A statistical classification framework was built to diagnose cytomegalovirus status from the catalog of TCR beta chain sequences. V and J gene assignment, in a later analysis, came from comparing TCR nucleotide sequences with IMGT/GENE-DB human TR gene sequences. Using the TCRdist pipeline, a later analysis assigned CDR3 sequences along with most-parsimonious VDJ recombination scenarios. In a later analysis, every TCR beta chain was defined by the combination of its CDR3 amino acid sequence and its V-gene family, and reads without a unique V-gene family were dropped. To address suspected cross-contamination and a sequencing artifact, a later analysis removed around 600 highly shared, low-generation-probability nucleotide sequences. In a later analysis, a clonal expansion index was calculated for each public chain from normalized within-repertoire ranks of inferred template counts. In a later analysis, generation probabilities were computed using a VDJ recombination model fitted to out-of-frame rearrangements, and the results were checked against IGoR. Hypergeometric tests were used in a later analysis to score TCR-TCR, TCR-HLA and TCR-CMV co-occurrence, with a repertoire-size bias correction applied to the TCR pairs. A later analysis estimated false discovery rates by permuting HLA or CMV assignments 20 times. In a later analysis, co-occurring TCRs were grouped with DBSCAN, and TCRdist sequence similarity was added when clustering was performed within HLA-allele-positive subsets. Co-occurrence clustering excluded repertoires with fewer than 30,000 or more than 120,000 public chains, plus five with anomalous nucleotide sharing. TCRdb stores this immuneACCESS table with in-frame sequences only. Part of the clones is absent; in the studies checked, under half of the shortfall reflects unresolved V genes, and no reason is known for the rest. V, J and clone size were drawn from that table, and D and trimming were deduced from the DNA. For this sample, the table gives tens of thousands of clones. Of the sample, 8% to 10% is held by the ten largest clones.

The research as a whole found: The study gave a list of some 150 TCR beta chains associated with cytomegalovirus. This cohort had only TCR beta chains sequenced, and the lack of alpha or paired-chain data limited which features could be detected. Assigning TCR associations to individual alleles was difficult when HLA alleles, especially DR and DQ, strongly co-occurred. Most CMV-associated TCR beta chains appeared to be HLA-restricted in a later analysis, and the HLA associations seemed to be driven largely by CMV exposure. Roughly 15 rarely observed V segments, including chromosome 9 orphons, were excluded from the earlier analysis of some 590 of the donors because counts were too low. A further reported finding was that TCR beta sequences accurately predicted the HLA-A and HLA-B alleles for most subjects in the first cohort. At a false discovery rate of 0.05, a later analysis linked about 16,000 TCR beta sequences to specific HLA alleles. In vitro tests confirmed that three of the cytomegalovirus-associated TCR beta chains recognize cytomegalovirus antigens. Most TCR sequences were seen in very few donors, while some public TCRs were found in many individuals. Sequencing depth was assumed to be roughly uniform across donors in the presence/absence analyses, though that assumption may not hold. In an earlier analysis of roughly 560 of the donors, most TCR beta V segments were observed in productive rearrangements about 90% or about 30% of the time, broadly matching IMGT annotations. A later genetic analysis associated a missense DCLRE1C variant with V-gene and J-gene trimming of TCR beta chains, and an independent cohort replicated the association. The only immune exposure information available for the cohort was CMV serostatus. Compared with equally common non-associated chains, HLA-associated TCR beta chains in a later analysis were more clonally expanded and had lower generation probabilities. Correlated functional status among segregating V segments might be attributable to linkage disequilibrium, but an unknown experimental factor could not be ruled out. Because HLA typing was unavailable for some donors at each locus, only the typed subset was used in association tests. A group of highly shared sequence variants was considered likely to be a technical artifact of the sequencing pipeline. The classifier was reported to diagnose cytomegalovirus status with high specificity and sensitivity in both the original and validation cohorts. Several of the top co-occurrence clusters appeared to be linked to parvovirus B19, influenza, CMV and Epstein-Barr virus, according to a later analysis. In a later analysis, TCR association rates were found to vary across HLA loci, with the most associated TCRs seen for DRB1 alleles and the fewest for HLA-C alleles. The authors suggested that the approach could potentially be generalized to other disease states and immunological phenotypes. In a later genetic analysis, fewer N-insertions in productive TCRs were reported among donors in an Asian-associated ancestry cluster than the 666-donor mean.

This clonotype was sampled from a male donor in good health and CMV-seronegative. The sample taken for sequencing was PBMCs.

The sequenced DNA: TGTGCCAGCAGCTGGACAGGGTTCTTTGGGACCCTCCACTTT. The translation is CASSWTGFFGTLHF. This chain is built from TRBV5-6 and TRBJ1-6; 8 bases in the junction line up with TRBD1. CDR1 SGHDT and CDR2 YYEEEE are derived from the germline V gene. From the cysteine up to the phenylalanine, the CDR3 has a length of 14 residues. Left in the record is the CDR3 DNA by itself, 42 bases read in frame from the first base. For this chain, trimming is 3 bases at the V end and 14 bases at the J end, and the number of junction bases without a gene match is 10.